One sample yielded the 26 T cell receptor beta chains listed below, sequenced in a study of blood T cell repertoires in COVID-19. The assay was immunoSEQ multiplex PCR, and TCRdb's table has in-frame clones only and misses some. The table records hundreds of thousands of clones, around nine tenths of them present only once. Sequencing was carried out using PBMCs or T cells enriched from blood (not recorded which). The receptors were sampled from a woman aged 18-29 years who had been exposed to COVID-19.

The chain joins TRBV7-6 to TRBJ2-7; D is undetermined. The CDR3 runs to 18 residues. With 0 bases removed from V and 7 bases from J, the gap between germline ends came to 25 bases. In germline, CDR1 is SGHVS, CDR2 FNYEAQ. DNA of the CDR3: TGTGCCAGCAGCTTAGCGGTTTGGGTGCGTGGCGTTGCTAGTGAGCAGTACTTC. Amino acids: CASSLAVWVRGVASEQYF.

V and J are TRBV19 and TRBJ2-7, with TRBD1 identical over 8 bases. J lost 4 bases, V lost 5 bases, and 10 bases had no gene match. CDR1 is LNHDA and CDR2 is SQIVND in the germline V gene (reference sequence). There are 15 residues in the CDR3. This CDR3 is CASSPGQGFMYEQYF. CDR3 nucleotides: TGTGCCAGTAGTCCAGGACAGGGCTTCATGTACGAGCAGTACTTC.

This clone appeared a single time. The chain employs TRBV13 and TRBJ2-7; no definite D call. V was cut by 5 bases and J by 4 bases, with 6 bases left in between. Germline V lookup: CDR1 PRHDT, CDR2 FYEKMQ (reference sequence). The CDR3 spans 11 residues. The CDR3 here is CASSIRYEQYF. The CDR3 DNA reads as TGTGCCAGCAGCATTAGATACGAGCAGTACTTC.

The chain joins TRBV28 to TRBJ1-2; the D is unclear. The CDR3 totals 14 residues. Deletions cut 3 bases from V and 7 bases from J, with 15 bases between. Germline V gene lookup returns CDR1 MDHEN and CDR2 SYDVKM. The CDR3 reads CASSLAGPTSGYTF. The DNA of the CDR3 is TGTGCCAGCAGTTTGGCGGGTCCCACCAGTGGCTACACCTTC.

This clone was detected only a few times. J is TRBJ1-1 and V is TRBV24-1; D possibly corresponds to TRBD1 (5 bases). CDR1 KGHDR and CDR2 SFDVKD come from the germline V gene. The CDR3 is 18 amino acids. The V end was cut by 5 bases, the J end by 3 bases, with 24 bases between. CDR3 region: CATSGLGGKERCDTEAFF. In DNA form, the CDR3 reads TGTGCCACCAGTGGGCTGGGGGGAAAGGAAAGGTGTGACACTGAAGCTTTCTTT.

The V and J genes are TRBV2 and TRBJ2-3; 7 nucleotides line up with TRBD1. CDR1 and CDR2 from the germline V gene are SNHLY and FYNNEI. The J segment lost 1 base and the V segment lost 5 bases, leaving 3 bases of the junction unmatched. The CDR3 spans 14 residues. CDR3 nucleotide sequence: TGTGCCAGCAGTTCGGACAGGCGCACAGATACGCAGTATTTT. It translates to CASSSDRRTDTQYF.

The rearrangement links TRBV6-2 or TRBV6-3 to TRBJ1-2; 8 positions agree with TRBD1. Germline trimming cut 2 bases from V and 5 bases from J; bases unmatched to any gene: 10. Germline CDR1 and CDR2: MNHEY and SVGEGT. The CDR3 totals 16 residues. The CDR3 is CASSYLPGGHSYGYTF. In DNA, the CDR3 is TGTGCCAGCAGTTACCTGCCAGGGGGCCATTCATATGGCTACACCTTC.

The J gene is TRBJ2-1, the V gene TRBV28; D unclear. The CDR3 contains 12 residues. Germline V gene sequence: CDR1 MDHEN, CDR2 SYDVKM. Trimming removed 5 bases from V and 9 bases from J, with 11 bases in between. In DNA, the CDR3 is TGTGCCAGCAGTCCCCCATGGAGTGAGCAGTTCTTC. Amino acid sequence: CASSPPWSEQFF.

The chain employs TRBV7-9 and TRBJ2-7; weak D call: TRBD1 (6 bases). V lost 10 bases and J lost 7, with 23 bases in between. CDR3 size: 14 residues. Germline loops: CDR1 SEHNR, CDR2 FQNEAQ (reference sequence). The CDR3 loop reads CATGNTGFVLEQYF. DNA of the CDR3: TGTGCCACCGGAAACACAGGGTTTGTTTTGGAGCAGTACTTC.

The V gene is TRBV28, the J gene TRBJ2-7; 8 nucleotides match TRBD1. CDR1 is MDHEN, CDR2 SYDVKM, per germline. Germline trimming cut 1 base from V and 3 bases from J; bases unmatched to any gene: 11. This CDR3 comprises 17 residues. The CDR3 coding sequence is TGTGCCAGCAGTTTATTAGGAGGACAGGGTGGGGTCTACGAGCAGTACTTC. It specifies CASSLLGGQGGVYEQYF.

This sequence joins TRBV9 and TRBJ2-1, with TRBD2 matching over 9 bases. Losses at the gene ends were 3 bases for V and 3 bases for J; bases not matched to a gene: 1. CDR3 length: 14 residues. Germline CDR1 reads SGDLS; CDR2 reads YYNGEE. The CDR3 sequence: CASSGGGDYNEQFF. CDR3 bases: TGTGCCAGCAGCGGCGGGGGGGACTACAATGAGCAGTTCTTC.

This rearrangement joins TRBV28 to TRBJ1-2; the D gene is possibly TRBD1 (6 bases). The CDR3 extends over 15 amino acids. The germline V and J ends were trimmed by 7 bases and 4 bases, with 19 bases remaining between them. The germline gives CDR1 MDHEN, CDR2 SYDVKM. Here the CDR3 DNA reads TGTGCCAGCATGATCACTGGAGAGGGGGTCTATGGCTACACCTTC. Translation: CASMITGEGVYGYTF.

The rearrangement joins TRBV18 to TRBJ2-7; D remains ambiguous. The CDR3 totals 13 residues. CDR1 is KGHSH and CDR2 is LQKENI in the germline V gene. V was trimmed by 0 bases and J by 3 bases, leaving 6 bases between them. CDR3 amino acids: CASSPPNSYEQYF. The DNA for the CDR3 is TGTGCCAGCTCACCACCGAACAGCTACGAGCAGTACTTC.

V gene TRBV7-9 combines with J gene TRBJ2-7; unclear D gene. The CDR3 runs 12 residues. Germline CDR1 and CDR2: SEHNR and FQNEAQ (reference sequence). Trimming cost V 4 bases and J 7 bases, with 11 bases left between them. The DNA of the CDR3 is TGTGCCAGCAGCTCGGTCGTACGAGAGCAGTACTTC. Translation: CASSSVVREQYF.

This chain joins TRBV7-2 and TRBJ1-4; 8 positions match TRBD1. Germline values: CDR1 SGHTA, CDR2 FQGNSA. The CDR3 spans 16 residues. The V gene end was trimmed by 2 bases and the J gene end by 8 bases; junction bases not matched to a gene: 10. CDR3 in DNA: TGTGCCAGCAGCTTAATCCGCCAGGGGGCGTGGGAAAAACTGTTTTTT. Protein: CASSLIRQGAWEKLFF.

The rearrangement links TRBV6-2 or TRBV6-3 to TRBJ2-1, with 13 bases fitting TRBD2. With V trimmed by 3 bases and J by 0 bases, 14 bases remained unmatched. Germline CDR1 reads MNHEY; CDR2 reads SVGEGT. This CDR3 contains 21 residues. In nucleotides, the CDR3 is TGTGCCAGCAGTTATGTAACGGGGACTAGCGGGGCCAAGGGCTCCTACAATGAGCAGTTCTTC. Translated: CASSYVTGTSGAKGSYNEQFF.

This clone has just a few counts. The rearrangement uses TRBV5-1 and TRBJ2-3, with D tentatively TRBD1 (5 bases). CDR3 size: 12 residues. The germline V gene encodes CDR1 SGHRS and CDR2 YFSETQ. The V end lost 3 bases, the J end lost 4 bases, and 6 bases lay between the germline ends. The DNA for the CDR3 is TGCGCCAGCAGCTGGGGCGCAGATACGCAGTATTTT. Translated, it gives CASSWGADTQYF. The full variable domain, completed using reference TRBV5-1 and TRBJ2-3, is KAGVTQTPRYLIKTRGQQVTLSCSPISGHRSVSWYQQTPGQGLQFLFEYFSETQRNKGNFPGRFSGRQFSNSRSEMNVSTLELGDSALYLCASSWGADTQYFGPGTRLTVL.

The chain joins TRBV7-1 to TRBJ2-1; 7 positions match TRBD1. TRBV7-1 is assigned to the ORF class and has an uncertain function. The CDR3 is 24 amino acids. V lost 3 bases and J lost 0; bases outside the gene matches: 29. In DNA, the CDR3 is TGTGCCAGCAGCTCGTCTGTAGGGGGACCTGACAGGGTGGGAAGCCGGAGCTCCTACAATGAGCAGTTCTTC. Translating it yields CASSSSVGGPDRVGSRSSYNEQFF.

The chain recombines TRBV7-6 with TRBJ2-1; TRBD1 aligns across 10 bases. Germline-derived CDR1 and CDR2 are SGHVS and FNYEAQ. V gave up 4 bases and J gave up 7 bases; unmatched junction bases: 7. There are 15 residues in the CDR3. CDR3 nucleotides: TGTGCCAGCAGCTCAGCCGGGACAGGGGTGAATGAGCAGTTCTTC. Protein product: CASSSAGTGVNEQFF. Combining the CDR3 with reference TRBV7-6 and TRBJ2-1 gives the whole variable domain GAGVSQSPRYKVTKRGQDVALRCDPISGHVSLYWYRQALGQGPEFLTYFNYEAQQDKSGLPNDRFSAERPEGSISTLTIQRTEQRDSAMYRCASSSAGTGVNEQFFGPGTRLTVL.

The V call is TRBV4-3, the J call TRBJ2-3; tentatively, D is TRBD2 (7 bases). Germline CDR1 LGHNA, CDR2 YSLEER. The V gene lost 0 bases and the J gene lost 7 bases, with 17 bases spanning the gap. The CDR3 has 16 amino acids. In nucleotides, the CDR3 is TGCGCCAGCAGCCAAGATGGGACGGGGGGACAATATACGCAGTATTTT. Its translation is CASSQDGTGGQYTQYF.

The V call is TRBV5-8, the J call TRBJ2-3, with a weak D call TRBD2 (5 bases). Between the trimmed V and J ends, which lost 0 bases and 4 bases, there was a span of 12 bases. Germline V lookup: CDR1 SGHTS, CDR2 YDEGEE. CDR3 length: 15 residues. The DNA of the CDR3 is TGTGCCAGCAGCTTGGGCGGCAGCGGTGCAGATACGCAGTATTTT. Amino acids: CASSLGGSGADTQYF. The variable domain in full, with the rest retrieved from reference TRBV5-8 and TRBJ2-3, is EAGVTQSPTHLIKTRGQQATLRCSPISGHTSVYWYQQALGLGLQFLLWYDEGEERNRGNFPPRFSGRQFPNYSSELNVNALELEDSALYLCASSLGGSGADTQYFGPGTRLTVL.

This clone was seen once. V is TRBV5-6 and J is TRBJ1-1, with D uncertain. Looked up from germline, CDR1 is SGHDT and CDR2 is YYEEEE. This CDR3 region has 13 residues. With 0 bases removed from V and 11 bases from J, the gap between germline ends came to 14 bases. The CDR3 loop reads CASSLEGGRRAFF. The CDR3 bases are TGTGCCAGCAGCTTGGAGGGTGGGAGGCGCGCTTTCTTT.

This chain joins TRBV7-2 and TRBJ1-5; TRBD1 is a possible D gene (6 bases). CDR1 SGHTA and CDR2 FQGNSA come from the germline V gene. Trimming removed 5 bases at V and 6 bases at J, with 8 bases between. The CDR3 has 12 amino acids. CDR3 in amino acids: CASSIRGQPQHF. CDR3 DNA sequence: TGTGCCAGCAGCATCAGGGGTCAGCCCCAGCATTTT.

This sequence joins TRBV18 and TRBJ1-6, with D maybe TRBD1 (6 bases). Germline V lookup: CDR1 KGHSH, CDR2 LQKENI. CDR3 length equals 15 residues. Trimming stripped 2 bases from V and 5 bases from J, with 10 bases between. CDR3 nucleotide sequence: TGTGCCAGCTCACCAGGGGGACAAGATAATTCACCCCTCCACTTT. Protein product: CASSPGGQDNSPLHF.

The chain links TRBV28 to TRBJ1-3; D is undetermined. In germline, CDR1 is MDHEN, CDR2 SYDVKM. V was shortened by 4 bases and J by 8 bases, with 9 bases between the two germline ends. CDR3 length: 12 residues. CDR3: CASSSRRDTIYF. In DNA form, the CDR3 reads TGTGCCAGCAGTTCCCGGAGGGACACCATATATTTT.

V and J are TRBV5-1 and TRBJ1-3; no clear D. The CDR3 consists of 15 residues. V lost 1 base to trimming and J lost 0 bases, with 8 bases between them. Germline V gene sequence: CDR1 SGHRS, CDR2 YFSETQ. CDR3: CASSLTELSGNTIYF. CDR3 DNA sequence: TGCGCCAGCAGCTTGACCGAACTCTCTGGAAACACCATATATTTT.